This T cell receptor (beta chain) emerged from a study of T-cell reconstitution after alpha-beta-depleted transplantation in children. In this sample, this clonotype turned up many times. The length of the CDR3 is 13 residues. V dropped 5 bases and J dropped 7; count of bases not matched to a gene: 6. In germline, CDR1 is DFQATT, CDR2 SNEGSKA (reference sequence). Unique molecular identifiers were incorporated into the prepared TCRbeta library. Each CDR3 protein gets one entry after TCRdb re-called the PCR reads with MiXCR. The repertoire has approximately 240,000 distinct CDR3 sequences, 9.7% of them found once; the top ten carry roughly 5.1%.

The material was PBMCs from the stem cell graft donor, obtained from the stem cell graft. The chain is built from TRBV20-1 and TRBJ1-3, with 9 bases fitting TRBD1. This sequence was found in a human donor who donated a stem cell graft to a child with SCID. Here the CDR3 reads CSAQKQGANTIYF. CDR3 bases: TGCAGTGCTCAGAAACAGGGGGCGAACACCATATATTTT.